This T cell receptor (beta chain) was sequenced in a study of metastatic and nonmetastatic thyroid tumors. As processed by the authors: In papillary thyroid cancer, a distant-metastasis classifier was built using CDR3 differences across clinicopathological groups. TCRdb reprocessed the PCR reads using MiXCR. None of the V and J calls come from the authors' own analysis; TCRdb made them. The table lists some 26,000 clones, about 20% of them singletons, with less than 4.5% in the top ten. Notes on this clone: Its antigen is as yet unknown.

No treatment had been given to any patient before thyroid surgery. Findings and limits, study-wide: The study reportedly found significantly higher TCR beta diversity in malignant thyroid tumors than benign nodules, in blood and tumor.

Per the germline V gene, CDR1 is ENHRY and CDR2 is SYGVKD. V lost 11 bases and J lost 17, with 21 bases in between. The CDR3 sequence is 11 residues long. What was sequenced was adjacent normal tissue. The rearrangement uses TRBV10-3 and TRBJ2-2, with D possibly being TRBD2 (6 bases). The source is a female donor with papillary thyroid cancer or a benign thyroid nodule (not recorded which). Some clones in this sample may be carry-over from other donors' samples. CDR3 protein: CAVSGVGEFFF. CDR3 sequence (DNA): TGTGCCGTCTCGGGAGTCGGGGAGTTTTTTTTT.